A selection of T cell receptor beta chains follows, all from one sample in a study of cytotoxic CD8 clonotypes in ibrutinib-treated CLL. The table came from immunoSEQ multiplex PCR; TCRdb's copy has only in-frame clones and leaves some out. The data hold some 290,000 clones, with 80% observed a single time. The sample in question was PBMCs, obtained before ibrutinib treatment. The receptors originated from a human donor with chronic lymphocytic leukemia. Each CDR3 is given with its conserved first and last residue. The D gene is left open where the match is weak. Size tells how often a clone was seen (once, few, many) or the class of an expanded clone, and some rows leave it out.

CDR3nt	CDR3aa	v_gene	j_gene	abundance	d_gene
TGTGCCAGCCAAGGGACCTACAATGAGCAGTTCTTC	CASQGTYNEQFF	TRBV11-2	TRBJ2-1	NA	NA
TGTGCCAGCAGACCCCAGGGGGCAAGTACCGGGGAGCTGTTTTTT	CASRPQGASTGELFF	TRBV5-5	TRBJ2-2	NA	TRBD1
TGCGCCAGCAGCTTGGCTTGGACAGGGAGGGGTGAGCAGTTCTTC	CASSLAWTGRGEQFF	TRBV5-1	TRBJ2-1	NA	NA
TGTGCCACCTGGGACAGCCACTCCAGCACAGATACGCAGTATTTT	CATWDSHSSTDTQYF	TRBV10-3	TRBJ2-3	NA	TRBD1
TGTGCTAGTATGGTTAGCAATCAGCCCCAGCATTTT	CASMVSNQPQHF	TRBV12-5	TRBJ1-5	NA	NA
TGTGCCAGCAGCAGCGGACAGATATACAATGAGCAGTTCTTC	CASSSGQIYNEQFF	TRBV5-8	TRBJ2-1	NA	NA
TGTGCCAGCTCACCACAACCAGTACAGTACACCGGGGAGCTGTTTTTT	CASSPQPVQYTGELFF	TRBV18	TRBJ2-2	NA	NA
TGTGCCAGCAGCTTAGTTCGCCAATACAATGAGCAGTTCTTC	CASSLVRQYNEQFF	TRBV11-2	TRBJ2-1	NA	NA
TGTGCCAGCAGTGCTGAGGGAATCGAGCAGTACTTC	CASSAEGIEQYF	TRBV2	TRBJ2-7	NA	NA
TGTGCCACCCTCCCTGGGGCAGGGGAGAACACTGAAGCTTTCTTT	CATLPGAGENTEAFF	TRBV6-5	TRBJ1-1	NA	NA
TGTGCCAGCAGCGTCGGACAGGGGGAGGCTAATGAAAAACTGTTTTTT	CASSVGQGEANEKLFF	TRBV9	TRBJ1-4	NA	TRBD1
TGTGCCAGTAGTGTCCGTCCAGGGGTTGCTAACTATGGCTACACCTTC	CASSVRPGVANYGYTF	TRBV19	TRBJ1-2	NA	NA
TGTGCCAGCAGCGAGCGACAGGGGAGGGGTGAGCAGTTCTTC	CASSERQGRGEQFF	TRBV9	TRBJ2-1	NA	NA
TGCAGTGCACTGGTGGGACTAGCATACTTCTTC	CSALVGLAYFF	TRBV20-1	TRBJ2-1	few	TRBD2
TGTGCCTGGAGTGTAAATAGGGGACCAGCTTTCTTT	CAWSVNRGPAFF	TRBV30	TRBJ1-1	NA	NA
TGCGCCAGCAGCTTGGCCTCGGGAGTAGGAACCCGGGAGCTGTTTTTT	CASSLASGVGTRELFF	TRBV5-1	TRBJ2-2	NA	NA
TGTGCCAGCAGTGAAGAGGGCCAGTACTTC	CASSEEGQYF	TRBV6-1	TRBJ2-5	NA	NA
TGTGCCAGCTCACAGTCGGGAGTCGGTTACAATGAGCAGTTCTTC	CASSQSGVGYNEQFF	TRBV18	TRBJ2-1	NA	NA
TGTGCCTGCTTCCAGGGGACCTACGAGCAGTACTTC	CACFQGTYEQYF	TRBV30	TRBJ2-7	NA	NA
TGCGCCAGCAGCCAAGTCTCGACAGGGCTTAGTCAGCCCCAGCATTTT	CASSQVSTGLSQPQHF	TRBV4-1	TRBJ1-5	NA	TRBD1
TGCGCCAGCAGCCAAGATAGAAACATGGAAGCTTTCTTT	CASSQDRNMEAFF	TRBV4-3	TRBJ1-1	NA	NA
TGTGCCAGCAGTTACCGGACCCTCGAGCAGTACTTC	CASSYRTLEQYF	TRBV6-6	TRBJ2-7	NA	NA
TGTGCCACCAGCAGAGCTACAGGGGATGGCTACACCTTC	CATSRATGDGYTF	TRBV15	TRBJ1-2	NA	TRBD1
TGTGCCAGCAGCATTGACAGGAGCTCCTACGAGCAGTACTTC	CASSIDRSSYEQYF	TRBV11-2	TRBJ2-7	NA	NA
TGTGCCAGCAGCCCCGGGGGCGAGCAGTACTTC	CASSPGGEQYF	TRBV6-5	TRBJ2-7	NA	NA
TGTGCCAGCAGCATACAGGGGTTGTCTCAGCCCCAGCATTTT	CASSIQGLSQPQHF	TRBV7-9	TRBJ1-5	few	TRBD1
TGTGCCACCGTCGGGGACAGAACCTACGAGCAGTACTTC	CATVGDRTYEQYF	TRBV6-5	TRBJ2-7	NA	TRBD1
TGCGCCAGCAGTGATGTTTATTCTGGAAACACCATATATTTT	CASSDVYSGNTIYF	TRBV10-2	TRBJ1-3	NA	NA
TGCGCCAGCAGCCAAGACACAACCTGGGGTGAAGCTTTCTTT	CASSQDTTWGEAFF	TRBV4-1	TRBJ1-1	NA	NA
TGCAGCGCCCTCGGACAGGGGAATGAAAAACTGTTTTTT	CSALGQGNEKLFF	TRBV29-1	TRBJ1-4	once	TRBD1
TGTGCCAGCTTAGACCAGCGGGGTTACACCGGGGAGCTGTTTTTT	CASLDQRGYTGELFF	TRBV6-1	TRBJ2-2	NA	TRBD2
TGTGCCAGCAGCTTGGCGCAGGGGGCCAAAAACATTCAGTACTTC	CASSLAQGAKNIQYF	TRBV5-4	TRBJ2-4	once	NA
TGTGCCAGTAGTGTCCGGGACAACGAAAAACTGTTTTTT	CASSVRDNEKLFF	TRBV19	TRBJ1-4	NA	NA
TGTGCCAGCAGCGTAGGGACAGGGGCGCTGAGCAAGCCCCAGCATTTT	CASSVGTGALSKPQHF	TRBV9	TRBJ1-5	NA	TRBD1
TGTGCCAGCAGCTTAGGAGGTGGTTCCTACGAGCAGTACTTC	CASSLGGGSYEQYF	TRBV11-3	TRBJ2-7	NA	NA
TGTGCCAGCAGTGCGGGGCCTGGACAGCCCCAGCATTTT	CASSAGPGQPQHF	TRBV2	TRBJ1-5	NA	NA
TGTGCCTGGAGTGGACAGGTGAGCAATCAGCCCCAGCATTTT	CAWSGQVSNQPQHF	TRBV30	TRBJ1-5	NA	NA
TGTGCCAGCAGCATGACTAGCGGGAGAGCGAATGAGCAGTTCTTC	CASSMTSGRANEQFF	TRBV5-4	TRBJ2-1	NA	TRBD2
TGTGCCAGCACCACGAGAGGACCCCTCTACGAGCAGTACTTC	CASTTRGPLYEQYF	TRBV11-2	TRBJ2-7	once	NA
TGTGCCAGCAGGGGTCAGGGGGCTCGTGCGGATACGCAGTATTTT	CASRGQGARADTQYF	TRBV2	TRBJ2-3	NA	TRBD1
TGTGCCAGCAGTCCGACCGGGACAGGGGGAATCTACGAGCAGTACTTC	CASSPTGTGGIYEQYF	TRBV7-9	TRBJ2-7	NA	TRBD1
TGTGCCAGCCGACTTAGCGGGAGGGCCGCCGGGGAGCTGTTTTTT	CASRLSGRAAGELFF	TRBV18	TRBJ2-2	NA	TRBD2
TGTGCCAGCAGTCGAAGGACAGGGCGTATCGGGGAGCTGTTTTTT	CASSRRTGRIGELFF	TRBV28	TRBJ2-2	few	TRBD1
TGCGCCAGCAGAGGGACTAGCGGGAGTTTAAAATACAATGAGCAGTTCTTC	CASRGTSGSLKYNEQFF	TRBV5-1	TRBJ2-1	NA	TRBD2
TGTGCCAGCAGCCCGGGTGGTAGAGCGAACACCGGGGAGCTGTTTTTT	CASSPGGRANTGELFF	TRBV5-4	TRBJ2-2	NA	NA
TGTGCCAGCAGCTTGGCGACTAGCGGGATGATGGCAGCAGATACGCAGTATTTT	CASSLATSGMMAADTQYF	TRBV5-5	TRBJ2-3	NA	TRBD2
TGCGCCAGCAGTGAGTTGGCTAGCGGGAATTACGAGCAGTACTTC	CASSELASGNYEQYF	TRBV10-2	TRBJ2-7	NA	TRBD2
TGTGCCAGCAGCTTAGCGGCGAACTACAATGAGCAGTTCTTC	CASSLAANYNEQFF	TRBV7-9	TRBJ2-1	NA	NA